A single sample gave rise to the 21 T cell receptor beta chains below, sequenced in a study of T cells in Graves' hyperthyroidism and ophthalmopathy. The investigators amplified TCR beta CDR3 regions from RNA transcripts. The HTBI set primed first-round TCR CDR3 RT-PCR. TCRdb re-analysed the multiplex PCR reads in MiXCR, keeping a single row per CDR3 protein. Among about 350,000 distinct CDR3 sequences listed, 15% to 20% were seen once. Sequencing was done on a sample of blood. The receptors originated from a woman aged 35 to 49 with Graves' ophthalmopathy.

This clonotype has more than one count but fewer than ten. One junction end disagrees with the germline gene, perhaps due to a read error. The chain carries TRBV6-5 and TRBJ2-7; D may be TRBD1 (6 bases). Germline V gene data show CDR1 as MNHEY and CDR2 as SVGAGI. The CDR3 has 13 residues. The CDR3, as DNA: TGTGCCAGCAGTTTCCAGGGGCGGTGGGAGCAGTCCTTC. It encodes CASSFQGRWEQSF.

This clonotype was detected ten times or more. This rearrangement joins TRBV7-9 to TRBJ2-7, with TRBD2 identical over 7 bases. Trimming cost V 8 bases and J 9 bases; bases outside gene matches: 7. In germline, CDR1 is SEHNR, CDR2 FQNEAQ (reference sequence). This CDR3 is 11 amino acids long. The DNA of the CDR3 is TGTGCCAGCGGGGGGGTCGAGGGGCAGTACTTC. This sequence encodes CASGGVEGQYF.

This clonotype was counted ten times or more. This sequence joins TRBV9 and TRBJ2-3, with a tentative D call TRBD2 (6 bases). Germline loops: CDR1 SGDLS, CDR2 YYNGEE. Trimming shortened V by 3 bases and J by 0 bases, and 14 bases separated the two germline ends. The CDR3 has 16 amino acids. For the CDR3, the DNA is TGTGCCAGCAGCGCTAGGGCGGGACGCAGCACAGATACGCAGTATTTT. This translates into CASSARAGRSTDTQYF.

In this sample, this clonotype turned up many times. V is TRBV27 and J is TRBJ1-5, with 9 bases aligning to TRBD1. The CDR3 consists of 17 residues. Germline values: CDR1 MNHEY, CDR2 SMNVEV (reference sequence). The ends lost 4 bases at V and 2 bases at J; junction bases unmatched: 9. The CDR3: CASSYRGRRYGNQPQHF. In nucleotides, the CDR3 is TGTGCCAGCAGTTACAGGGGGCGGAGATACGGCAATCAGCCCCAGCATTTT.

This clonotype was seen at least ten times. The chain joins TRBV11-2 to TRBJ2-5; 7 nucleotides match TRBD2. Trimming at V came to 2 bases and at J to 4 bases, leaving 7 bases not matched to a gene. Germline V CDR1 and CDR2: SGHAT, FQNNGV. This CDR3 has 15 residues. The CDR3 sequence: CASSLSGTIVETQYF. The CDR3 bases are TGTGCCAGCAGCTTATCTGGGACTATCGTAGAGACCCAGTACTTC.

This clonotype was detected many times. The chain is built from TRBV28 and TRBJ2-7, with TRBD1 as a possible D gene (5 bases). This CDR3 is built from 13 residues. Germline V gene sequence: CDR1 MDHEN, CDR2 SYDVKM. Trimming took 4 bases from V and 4 from J, leaving 11 bases between them. The CDR3 coding sequence is TGTGCCAGCAGTTCCCCAGCAGGGTACGAGCAGTACTTC. Protein sequence: CASSSPAGYEQYF.

The chain is built from TRBV7-2 and TRBJ1-1; D ambiguous. V was clipped by 5 bases and J by 4 bases, with 17 bases between them. The CDR3 is made up of 15 amino acids. The germline gives CDR1 SGHTA, CDR2 FQGNSA. The CDR3 loop reads CASSQFPRAGTEAFF. CDR3 DNA sequence: TGTGCCAGCAGCCAATTCCCCCGGGCCGGCACTGAAGCTTTCTTT. The full variable domain, with the rest looked up from reference TRBV7-2 and TRBJ1-1, is GAGVSQSPSNKVTEKGKDVELRCDPISGHTALYWYRQSLGQGLEFLIYFQGNSAPDKSGLPSDRFSAERTGGSVSTLTIQRTQQEDSAVYLCASSQFPRAGTEAFFGQGTRLTVV.

This clonotype came up a few times. This may be a read error: a much more frequent sequence differs by one nucleotide. The genes are TRBV28 and TRBJ2-4; D ambiguous. This CDR3 has 13 amino acids. Germline V gene data show CDR1 as MDHEN and CDR2 as SYDVKM. The CDR3 is CASRSRAKIIQYF. The CDR3 DNA reads TGTGCCAGCAGATCCAGAGCCAAAATCATTCAGTACTTC.

This clonotype was picked up many times. This chain links TRBV20-1 with TRBJ2-7, with 9 bases lining up with TRBD2. CDR1 and CDR2 from the germline V gene are DFQATT and SNEGSKA (reference sequence). Trimming removed 5 bases from V and 1 base from J; junction bases left unmatched: 6. There are 14 residues in the CDR3. CDR3 region: CSAPPAGGSYEQYF. The CDR3 DNA sequence: TGCAGTGCTCCGCCGGCGGGGGGGTCCTACGAGCAGTACTTC.

This clonotype occurred many times. The germline gene is not matched at one end of the junction; a read error may be the cause. The V and J genes are TRBV30 and TRBJ2-6; possible D gene TRBD1, 5 bases. The CDR3 is 15 residues long. The germline gives CDR1 GTSNPN, CDR2 SVGIG (reference sequence). The CDR3 DNA reads TGTGCCTGTCCTCGTCCCGGCTCTGGGGCCAACGTCCCGACTTTC. Translation gives CACPRPGSGANVPTF.

This clonotype occurred many times. The chain joins TRBV27 to TRBJ1-5; D is unclear. V was trimmed by 3 bases and J by 4 bases, leaving 13 bases between them. Germline V gene lookup returns CDR1 MNHEY and CDR2 SMNVEV (reference sequence). This CDR3 has 15 amino acids. The chain's CDR3 is CASSLNNGLNQPQHF. The CDR3 DNA reads as TGTGCCAGCAGTTTGAACAACGGACTTAATCAGCCCCAGCATTTT.

This clonotype was counted ten times or more. J is TRBJ1-1 and V is TRBV6-2 or TRBV6-3; D is undetermined. In germline, CDR1 is MNHEY, CDR2 SVGEGT. The ends were cut back, 5 bases at V and 1 base at J, with 11 bases in the middle. The CDR3 totals 14 residues. DNA for the CDR3: TGTGCCAGCAGTCCTGATATCCGGAACACTGAAGCTTTCTTT. This gives the protein CASSPDIRNTEAFF.

The table lists this clonotype with many counts. The chain joins TRBV6-1 to TRBJ1-2; 7 bases align to TRBD1. Germline V gene sequence: CDR1 MNHNS, CDR2 SASEGT. V trimming: 6 bases; J trimming: 14 bases; junction bases outside the gene matches: 18. This CDR3 has 14 amino acids. The chain's CDR3 is CASSALTGQLLKTF. CDR3 nucleotide sequence: TGTGCCAGCAGCGCTCTTACGGGACAGCTTCTGAAAACCTTC.

This clonotype was counted ten times or more. The rearrangement uses TRBV7-2 and TRBJ2-5; 8 positions agree with TRBD2. Germline V gene data show CDR1 as SGHTA and CDR2 as FQGNSA. The ends lost 1 base at V and 2 bases at J; junction bases unmatched: 3. This CDR3 spans 15 amino acids. This CDR3 is CASSLGGRPQETQYF. In DNA, the CDR3 is TGTGCCAGCAGCTTAGGCGGGAGGCCACAAGAGACCCAGTACTTC.

CDR3 in amino acids: CSARPPLGGSYEQYF. The CDR3 DNA sequence: TGCAGTGCAAGACCCCCTCTCGGTGGCTCCTACGAGCAGTACTTC. The J gene is TRBJ2-7, the V gene TRBV20-1; D is unresolved. The CDR3 sequence is 15 residues long. V was cut by 6 bases and J by 0 bases, with 18 bases left in between. The V gene's germline CDR1 is DFQATT and CDR2 SNEGSKA (reference sequence).

This clonotype was seen repeatedly, ten times or more. The chain links TRBV2 to TRBJ2-7, with TRBD1 identical over 7 bases. V was clipped by 4 bases and J by 0 bases; unmatched bases: 6. The CDR3 sequence is 15 residues long. Germline V gene lookup returns CDR1 SNHLY and CDR2 FYNNEI. CDR3 coding DNA: TGTGCCAGCAGTGTAAGGACAGGAGGCTCCTACGAGCAGTACTTC. Translation gives CASSVRTGGSYEQYF.

A note on this clonotype: A much larger clone lies a single base off, so this may be a read error. The chain uses TRBV4-3 and TRBJ1-2; no clear D. The V end lost 1 base, the J end lost 4 bases, and 7 bases lay between the germline ends. This CDR3 contains 13 residues. Germline CDR1 is LGHNA and CDR2 is YSLEER. CDR3 bases: TGCGCCAGCAGCCAAGTCAGCTTCTATGGCTACACCTTC. Translating it yields CASSQVSFYGYTF.

About this clonotype: One end of the junction fails to match germline, which may point to a read error. This sequence joins TRBV12-3 or TRBV12-4 and TRBJ2-7; D remains ambiguous. This CDR3 is 12 amino acids long. The CDR3 nucleotides are TGTGCCAGCATCCGATACAGCTACGAGCAGTCCTTC. Protein: CASIRYSYEQSF.

This clonotype was seen repeatedly, ten times or more. J is TRBJ2-1 and V is TRBV27; 15 bases agree with TRBD2. The CDR3 spans 17 residues. Germline lookup yields CDR1 MNHEY and CDR2 SMNVEV (reference sequence). The J segment lost 5 bases and the V segment lost 4 bases, leaving 6 bases of the junction unmatched. CDR3 nucleotides: TGTGCCAGCAGTTCCGGACTAGCGGGAGGGCAAGACAATGAGCAGTTCTTC. Residues: CASSSGLAGGQDNEQFF.

In this sample, this clonotype turned up many times. This chain connects TRBV29-1 to TRBJ1-1, with D maybe TRBD1 (6 bases). This CDR3 contains 13 residues. V was cut by 7 bases and J by 1 base, with 13 bases left in between. CDR1 and CDR2 (germline): SQVTM, ANQGSEA. CDR3 sequence (DNA): TGCAGCGCAACAGGGACGTGGAACACTGAAGCTTTCTTT. This encodes CSATGTWNTEAFF.

This clonotype was observed at least ten times. The chain has TRBV30 and TRBJ1-3; no firm D call. The CDR3 consists of 14 residues. Germline V CDR1 and CDR2: GTSNPN, SVGIG (reference sequence). Trimming shortened V by 3 bases and J by 0 bases, and 9 bases separated the two germline ends. The CDR3 DNA follows: TGTGCCTGGAGAGTCAGGAGCTCTGGAAACACCATATATTTT. Amino acids: CAWRVRSSGNTIYF.